This T cell receptor (beta chain) is from a study of response to subunit inactivated influenza vaccine. Study-level findings and limits: Authors suggested few new T cells are recruited by each seasonal influenza vaccination.

At least ten counts were recorded for this clonotype. Its cognate antigen is unknown. The CDR3 is made up of 13 amino acids. Trimming stripped 3 bases from V and 2 bases from J, with 7 bases between. In TCRdb, the RT-PCR reads were re-called with MiXCR into one record per CDR3 protein. The sample has hundreds of thousands of distinct CDR3 sequences, 12% to 15% seen once. The sample consisted of PBMCs from blood, taken roughly 15 days before vaccination. This receptor was identified in a man between 50 and 59 years old who received an inactivated influenza vaccine. V and J are TRBV12-3 or TRBV12-4 and TRBJ2-5; perhaps TRBD2 as D (5 bases). In DNA, the CDR3 is TGTGCCAGCAGTTTCAAGCGGCAAGAGACCCAGTACTTC. It yields the protein CASSFKRQETQYF.